This T cell receptor beta chain came from a study of blood T cells in healthy people across ages. Regarding the study as a whole: Because donor CMV status was unknown, expanded clonotype changes were possibly confounded.

Combining a sample-barcoded 5' primer with a J-beta primer mix, a second PCR ran for about 6 to 12 cycles. Any given sample supplied a minimum of 2.5 million CDR3-containing paired-end reads. TCRdb ran MiXCR on the 5' RACE reads and lists one entry per CDR3 protein. The data contain some 1.5 million distinct CDR3 sequences, about 45% of them singletons. Isolating PBMCs gave at least 6 million of these cells per sample. The CDR3 covers 13 residues. V gave up 4 bases and J gave up 9 bases, with 13 bases separating them. Germline lookup yields CDR1 SGHTA and CDR2 FQGTGA. Turning to this clonotype: Its specificity is unknown.

The chain recombines TRBV7-3 with TRBJ2-1; D remains unclear. The sequenced material came from blood. This sequence was found in a woman between 18 and 29 years old in good health. The CDR3 region is CASSSGTRTEQFF. The CDR3 bases are TGTGCCAGCAGCTCCGGTACAAGGACTGAGCAGTTCTTC.